The T cell receptor beta chain under discussion was sequenced for a study of CD8+ T cells in alopecia areata. This clone was seen repeatedly, ten times or more. The gene symbols are mouse symbols. The read gets to within 4 residues of the CDR3 end, and the germline J gene fills in the rest. CDR1 NNHDY and CDR2 SYVADS come from the germline V gene. The length of the CDR3 is 15 residues. Trimming at V came to 7 bases and at J to 0 bases, leaving 5 bases not matched to a gene. cDNA reverse transcribed from extracted RNA served as the sequencing template. This table comes from immunoSEQ multiplex PCR, and its TCRdb copy is limited to in-frame clones, with some not included. The sample shows some 1,900 clones, none of them appearing just once.

The clonotype was recovered from a C3H/HeJ mouse with alopecia areata. Strain MHC haplotype: H2-k. The sequenced sample consisted of lesional skin. The chain recombines TRBV13-3 with TRBJ2-4, with 10 bases identical to TRBD1. CDR3 bases read: TGTGCCAGCTCAGACAGGGGGCCTAGTCAAAAC. Translating gives CASSDRGPSQN. The entire CDR3 is CASSDRGPSQNTLYF. Filled out from reference TRBV13-3 and TRBJ2-4, the complete variable domain reads EAAVTQSPRSKVAVTGGKVTLSCHQTNNHDYMYWYRQDTGHGLRLIHYSYVADSTEKGDIPDGYKASRPSQENFSLILELASLSQTAVYFCASSDRGPSQNTLYFGAGTRLSVL.